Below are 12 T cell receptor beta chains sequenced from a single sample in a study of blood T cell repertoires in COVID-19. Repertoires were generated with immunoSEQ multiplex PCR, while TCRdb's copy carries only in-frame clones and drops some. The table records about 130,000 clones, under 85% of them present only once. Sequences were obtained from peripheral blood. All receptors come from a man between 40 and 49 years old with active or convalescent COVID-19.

DNA of the CDR3: TGTGCCAGCAGGAAACAGGGTACCTACGAGCAGTACTTC. Translation gives CASRKQGTYEQYF. The gene calls are TRBV6-5 and TRBJ2-7; D might be TRBD1 (6 bases). V was pared by 6 bases and J by 2 bases, with 11 bases between. CDR1 MNHEY and CDR2 SVGAGI come from the germline V gene. The CDR3 runs to 13 residues.

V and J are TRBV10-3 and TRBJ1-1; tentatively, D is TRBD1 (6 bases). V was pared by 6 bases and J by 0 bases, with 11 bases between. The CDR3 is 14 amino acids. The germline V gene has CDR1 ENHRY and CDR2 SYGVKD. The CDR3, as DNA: TGTGCCATCAGATCGACAGGCATGAACACTGAAGCTTTCTTT. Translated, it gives CAIRSTGMNTEAFF.

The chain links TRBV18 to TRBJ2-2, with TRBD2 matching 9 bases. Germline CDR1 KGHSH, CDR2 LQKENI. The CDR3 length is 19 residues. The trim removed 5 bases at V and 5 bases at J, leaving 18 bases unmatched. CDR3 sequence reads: CASSASPGLAPGRTGELFF. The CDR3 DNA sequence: TGTGCCAGCTCAGCGAGCCCGGGACTAGCCCCCGGACGGACCGGGGAGCTGTTTTTT.

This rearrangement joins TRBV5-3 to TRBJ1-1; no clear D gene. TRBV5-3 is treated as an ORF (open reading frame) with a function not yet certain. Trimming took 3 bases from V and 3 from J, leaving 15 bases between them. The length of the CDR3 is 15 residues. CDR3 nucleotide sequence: TGTGCCAGAAGCTCAACGCCTTCACTCGACACTGAAGCTTTCTTT. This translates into CARSSTPSLDTEAFF.

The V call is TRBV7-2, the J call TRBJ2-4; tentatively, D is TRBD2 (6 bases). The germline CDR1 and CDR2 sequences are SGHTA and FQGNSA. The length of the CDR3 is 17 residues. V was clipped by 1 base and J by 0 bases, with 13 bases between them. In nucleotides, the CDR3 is TGTGCCAGCAGCTTAGGGGGCGGGGTCCTAGCCAAAAACATTCAGTACTTC. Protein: CASSLGGGVLAKNIQYF.

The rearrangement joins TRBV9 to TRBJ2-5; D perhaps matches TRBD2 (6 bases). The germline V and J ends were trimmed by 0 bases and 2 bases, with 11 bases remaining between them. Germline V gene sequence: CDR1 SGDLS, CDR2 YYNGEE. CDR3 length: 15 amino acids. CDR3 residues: CASSVAAGLQETQYF. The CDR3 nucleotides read TGTGCCAGCAGCGTAGCTGCGGGGCTACAAGAGACCCAGTACTTC.

The CDR3 DNA reads TGTGCCAGCAGTGGGCACAGGGAGGGCACTGAAGCTTTCTTT. Residues: CASSGHREGTEAFF. The chain recombines TRBV2 with TRBJ1-1, with TRBD1 as a possible D gene (6 bases). Germline values: CDR1 SNHLY, CDR2 FYNNEI. The V gene lost 4 bases and the J gene lost 4 bases, with 13 bases spanning the gap. This CDR3 is built from 14 residues.

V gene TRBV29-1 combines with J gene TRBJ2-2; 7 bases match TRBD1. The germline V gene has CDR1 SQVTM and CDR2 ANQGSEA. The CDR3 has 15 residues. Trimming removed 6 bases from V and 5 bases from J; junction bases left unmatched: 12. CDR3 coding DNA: TGCAGCGTGGGGCCGACAGGGACGGGGACCGGGGAGCTGTTTTTT. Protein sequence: CSVGPTGTGTGELFF.

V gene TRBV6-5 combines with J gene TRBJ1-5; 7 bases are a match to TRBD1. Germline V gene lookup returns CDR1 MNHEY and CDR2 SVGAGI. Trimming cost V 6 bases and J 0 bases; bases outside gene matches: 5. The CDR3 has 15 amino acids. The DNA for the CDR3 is TGTGCCAGCAGGTCGACAGGGACTAGCAATCAGCCCCAGCATTTT. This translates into CASRSTGTSNQPQHF.

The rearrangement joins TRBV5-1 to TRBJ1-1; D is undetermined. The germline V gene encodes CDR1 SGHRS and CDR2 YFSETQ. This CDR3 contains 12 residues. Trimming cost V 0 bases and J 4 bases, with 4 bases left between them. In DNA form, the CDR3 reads TGCGCCAGCAGCTTGGTCTCCACTGAAGCTTTCTTT. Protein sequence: CASSLVSTEAFF.

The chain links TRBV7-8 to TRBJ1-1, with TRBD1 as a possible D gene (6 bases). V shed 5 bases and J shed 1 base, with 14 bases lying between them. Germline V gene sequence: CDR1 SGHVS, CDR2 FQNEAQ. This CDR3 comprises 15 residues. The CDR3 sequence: CASSPKTRGNTEAFF. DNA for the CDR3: TGTGCCAGCAGCCCTAAGACCAGGGGGAACACTGAAGCTTTCTTT.

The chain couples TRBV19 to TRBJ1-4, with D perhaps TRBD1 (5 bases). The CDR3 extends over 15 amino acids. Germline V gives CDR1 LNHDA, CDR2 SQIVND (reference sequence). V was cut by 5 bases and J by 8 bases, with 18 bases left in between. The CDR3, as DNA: TGTGCCAGTAGTCCTTGGGACTTCGGGAAGGAAAAACTGTTTTTT. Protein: CASSPWDFGKEKLFF.